This record looks at one T cell receptor beta chain sequence and its context. Its antigen is undetermined. The V and J ends lost 7 bases and 0 bases respectively, with 10 bases between them. The CDR3 is made up of 14 amino acids. Researchers reported that TCR beta cDNA libraries carried unique molecular identifiers. TCRdb re-called the PCR reads with MiXCR, one entry per CDR3 protein. The sample carries hundreds of thousands of distinct CDR3 sequences, approximately 57% recorded once. The entry originates in a study of post-analysis software for immune sequencing data. Study conclusions and caveats: Controls significantly exceeded multiple sclerosis patients in normalized Chao1 diversity. Analysis by F measure revealed that same-batch samples clustered strongly together. When patients were compared with controls, 5 or 6 TRBV segments were more frequent, TRBV5-6, TRBV5-1 and TRBV20-1 among them.

Sequencing was carried out using blood. The chain uses TRBV12-3 or TRBV12-4 and TRBJ2-4; D is unresolved. The sequence was collected from a girl aged 10-17 years with multiple sclerosis. In nucleotides, the CDR3 is TGTGCCAGCACCGTAACCGGAGCCAAAAACATTCAGTACTTC. This codes for CASTVTGAKNIQYF.